Listed below are T cell receptor beta chains from one sample, sequenced in a study of shared clonotypes between healthy human individuals. Measured with immunoSEQ multiplex PCR; TCRdb has only the in-frame clones, and not every one. Of some 2.1 million clones in the sample, 85% to 95% are singletons; the top ten hold 0.13%. Sequenced input: naive CD4+ T cells sorted from blood. These receptors were collected from a man aged 18 to 29 in good health. The CDR3 runs from the conserved cysteine through the conserved F or W. D genes are given only for firm matches. Rows may omit the clone size; those that give it use once, few, many or a size class.

D	V	J	size	DNA	CDR3
-	TRBV19	TRBJ2-3	-	TGTGCCAGTAGTCGAAGGACTCCGACAGATACGCAGTATTTT	CASSRRTPTDTQYF
-	TRBV7-7	TRBJ2-1	-	TGTGCTAGCAGCTTAGCAGAAGGGTACGGTGAGCAGTTCTTC	CASSLAEGYGEQFF
-	TRBV5-6	TRBJ2-1	-	TGTGCCAGCAGTTCGAGCCCCATACTTTACAATGAGCAGTTCTTC	CASSSSPILYNEQFF
-	TRBV6-1	TRBJ1-5	-	TGTGCCAGCAGTGAAGTCGAGAGAAGCAATCAGCCCCAGCATTTT	CASSEVERSNQPQHF
TRBD2	TRBV7-2	TRBJ2-3	-	TGTGCCAGCAGCTTTCTAGCGGGCATCCACACAGATACGCAGTATTTT	CASSFLAGIHTDTQYF
-	TRBV19	TRBJ2-7	-	TGTGCCAGTACCCTAGGAGTGCCCCCCTACGAGCAGTACTTC	CASTLGVPPYEQYF
-	TRBV7-9	TRBJ1-1	-	TGTGCCAGCAGCTTACTCAGTAAGAACACTGAAGCTTTCTTT	CASSLLSKNTEAFF
TRBD1	TRBV18	TRBJ2-2	-	TGTGCCAGCTCATCGAGGACAGGGACGAACACCGGGGAGCTGTTTTTT	CASSSRTGTNTGELFF
-	TRBV28	TRBJ2-7	-	TGTGCCAGCAGTGTTTGGGGGTCCGAGCAGTACTTC	CASSVWGSEQYF
TRBD2	TRBV11-2	TRBJ2-7	-	TGTGCCAGCAGCTTAGTTAGCGGGGGGGCCTACGAGCAGTACTTC	CASSLVSGGAYEQYF
TRBD1	TRBV5-1	TRBJ1-6	-	TGCGCCAGCAGCTTGGGACCAAGGGGGCTGTCGAATTCACCCCTCCACTTT	CASSLGPRGLSNSPLHF
-	TRBV18	TRBJ2-5	-	TGTGCCAGCTCACCACCGAGCCTTTTGGAGACCCAGTACTTC	CASSPPSLLETQYF
TRBD1	TRBV5-6	TRBJ1-2	-	TGTGCCAGCAGGACGGGACAGGGGACTGGCTACACCTTC	CASRTGQGTGYTF
-	TRBV28	TRBJ2-4	once	TGTGCCAGCAGTTTACCGGCAGGACTTACTCAGTACTTC	CASSLPAGLTQYF
-	TRBV5-6	TRBJ2-6	-	TGTGCCAGCGGGGCTTCTGGGTGGGCCAACGTCCTGACTTTC	CASGASGWANVLTF
TRBD2	TRBV7-2	TRBJ2-1	-	TGTGCCAGCAGCGGAGTAGCGGGATGGGTTGAGCAGTTCTTC	CASSGVAGWVEQFF
-	TRBV15	TRBJ2-1	-	TGTGCCACCAGCAGGAACCAAAGGCCCGAAAATGAGCAGTTCTTC	CATSRNQRPENEQFF
-	TRBV15	TRBJ1-1	-	TGTGCCACCAGCAGAGATAGGGGGGACACTGAAGCTTTCTTT	CATSRDRGDTEAFF
-	TRBV6-5	TRBJ1-1	-	TGTGCCAGCAGTTCCCTCGGGACTGAAGCTTTCTTT	CASSSLGTEAFF
TRBD2	TRBV7-7	TRBJ2-1	-	TGTGCTAGCAGCTTAGGTCCAGCGGGGTTGTACAATGAGCAGTTCTTC	CASSLGPAGLYNEQFF
-	TRBV6-1	TRBJ1-5	-	TGTGCCAGCACAGGGGCGATCGGGCAGCCCCAGCATTTT	CASTGAIGQPQHF
-	TRBV7-2	TRBJ1-4	-	TGTGCCAGCAGCCCCGCAGGTCCAGGAGTCGCAACTAATGAAAAACTGTTTTTT	CASSPAGPGVATNEKLFF
-	TRBV7-3	TRBJ2-7	-	TGTGCCAGCAGCTTACCTTTGGCGGGGCACAGCTCCTACGAGCAGTACTTC	CASSLPLAGHSSYEQYF
-	TRBV14	TRBJ2-5	-	TGTGCCAGCAGCCAACAAGAGACCCAGTACTTC	CASSQQETQYF